This record concerns one T cell receptor beta chain sequence. The sample holds many counts of this clonotype. Its cognate antigen has yet to be identified. Base quality data are lacking; no much larger clone is found one base away. Hyperthyroidism patients were newly diagnosed, with disease duration under 2 months, and aged 18 to 65 years. Exclusion was applied to patients with uncontrolled infections, other autoimmune diseases, pregnancy or lactation. Diagnoses relied on clinical symptoms, serum thyroxine and TRAb, thyroid ultrasound and orbital computed tomography. For progressor patients, blood was drawn at the first diagnosis of hyperthyroidism, before any ophthalmopathy symptoms had appeared. Ficoll-Paque density gradient centrifugation was used to isolate PBMCs from about 9.4 ml of fresh peripheral blood. Progressor patients were defined as those initially diagnosed with Graves' hyperthyroidism in whom ophthalmopathy developed during follow-up. Total RNA was extracted using Trizol reagent, and RNA quality was assessed on an Agilent 2100 Bioanalyzer.

The data originate from a study of T cells in Graves' hyperthyroidism and ophthalmopathy (dated by TCRdb to between 2018 and 2021). Context from the whole study: Peripheral blood was sampled at the time of initial diagnosis, prior to any treatment. Thyroid tissue and blood T-cell repertoires from more than 5 Graves' hyperthyroidism patients were also compared in the study. Once sampling was done, hyperthyroidism patients were given methimazole at a starting dose of 30 mg daily, whereas ophthalmopathy patients were given high-dose intravenous methylprednisolone. Prospective prediction of ophthalmopathy was tested in an independent validation cohort of about 19 hyperthyroidism patients and roughly 16 patients who later progressed to ophthalmopathy. According to the paper, TCR Vbeta CDR3 sequencing was carried out on 135 peripheral blood samples, which came from fewer than 50 ophthalmopathy, some 73 hyperthyroidism and approximately 17 progressor patients. To identify TCR V-J signatures that set the groups apart, the researchers used a discovery cohort of 100 patients, made up of some 41 with Graves' ophthalmopathy and about 55 with stable Graves' hyperthyroidism. The roughly 100 discovery patients were divided at random into training and test sets in a 7:3 ratio.

Amplification of TCR beta CDR3 regions was carried out from RNA transcripts. For the first round of RT-PCR on the TCR CDR3, the HTBI primer set was used together with the Qiagen OneStep RT-PCR kit. A second multiplex PCR round built the libraries, followed by size selection and purification. Libraries were sequenced paired-end with 100 bp reads on an Illumina HiSeq2000. In the paper's pipeline: SOAPnuke was used to process the raw data, removing reads that contained adapters or uncalled bases, had a mean Phred below 15, or lacked an exact match to the constant primer or identifier. High-quality paired reads were merged with COPE v1.2.5, and unique nucleotide sequences were defined as clonotypes. Clonotypes were aligned to IMGT TRBV, TRBD and TRBJ reference segments using MiTCR v1.1. The analysis included only V-J combinations with a frequency above 0.0001, which together covered 99% to 99.2% of the repertoires. The TCS score was defined as F50 (clonal expansion) divided by E x V (chaos), with BLOSUM62-based TCRdist calculated between CDR3 peptides within each V-J. Welch's t-statistics and random forest reduced fewer than 600 V-J features to around 14, which were used in a naive Bayes classifier (R e1071). TCRdb trimmed public reads at Q25 via fastp, called clones via MiXCR and kept in-frame beta chains. For every CDR3 protein sequence, its rows merge into one entry that carries the most common genes and DNA. TCRdb, not the original authors, processed these V and J calls. Present in this sample are under 300,000 distinct CDR3 sequences, 13% of which were seen just once. Approximately 8.6% of the sample belongs to the ten largest clones.

The paper's findings and limits, for the study overall: Sample size was not statistically predetermined, and blinding of investigators to group allocation was not performed. During validation, the model predicted progression to ophthalmopathy a median of about 5.9 months ahead of onset, with more than 55% sensitivity and about 72% specificity. Most expanded thyroid clonotypes (frequency above 0.001) were also detected in blood, suggesting blood repertoires may reflect thyroid immune responses. Ophthalmopathy was separated from stable hyperthyroidism by a 13 V-J signature model, with just over 85% sensitivity and 81% to 82% specificity obtained in cross-validation and 80%/75% obtained in testing.

Counted from cysteine to phenylalanine, this CDR3 has 13 amino acids. Only CDR3 DNA remains: 39 bases, in frame from the first base. The germline V gene gives CDR1 as MDHEN and CDR2 as SYDVKM. The trim is 3 bases for V and 6 bases for J, with a gap of 9 bases between the germline ends. The specimen was blood. The chain joins TRBV28 to TRBJ1-5, with an unclear D gene assignment. This clonotype was obtained from a woman aged 25-40 years with Graves' hyperthyroidism that later progressed to Graves' ophthalmopathy. The CDR3 in this case is CASSLGRAQPQHF. The DNA sequence is given as TGTGCCAGCAGTTTGGGCCGCGCTCAGCCCCAGCATTTT. The CDR3, completed at both ends by the reference TRBV28 and TRBJ1-5 genes, gives the full variable domain DVKVTQSSRYLVKRTGEKVFLECVQDMDHENMFWYRQDPGLGLRLIYFSYDVKMKEKGDIPEGYSVSREKKERFSLILESASTNQTSMYLCASSLGRAQPQHFGDGTRLSIL.